The rows below give T cell receptor beta chains drawn from one sample of a study of T cells after somatic rescue of genetic block. TCRdb keeps only in-frame clones here, not all; method: immunoSEQ multiplex PCR. The profile covers roughly 120,000 clones, with about 93% appearing a single time and about 1.5% taken by the ten largest. The sample consisted of peripheral blood mononuclear cells (PBMCs). The receptors stem from a woman aged 18-29 years. The CDR3 runs from the conserved cysteine through the conserved F or W. D genes are given only for firm matches. Some rows have no size entry. The others give once, few or many, or a class for an expanded clone.

size,V,D,J,CDR3,DNA
-,TRBV4-2,-,TRBJ1-4,CASSQEVELFF,TGTGCCAGCAGCCAAGAGGTGGAACTGTTTTTT
once,TRBV28,TRBD1,TRBJ1-2,CASSTSSLRGDYGYTF,TGTGCCAGCAGCACTTCATCTCTCAGGGGGGACTATGGCTACACCTTC
-,TRBV28,TRBD1,TRBJ1-4,CASSLGTATNEKLFF,TGTGCCAGCAGTTTAGGGACAGCAACTAATGAAAAACTGTTTTTT
-,TRBV6-5,-,TRBJ2-7,CASSYVGGPGEQYF,TGTGCCAGCAGTTACGTGGGGGGGCCCGGCGAGCAGTACTTC
-,TRBV11-2,TRBD1,TRBJ1-2,CASSLGTGDGYTF,TGTGCCAGCAGCCTTGGGACAGGGGATGGCTACACCTTC
-,TRBV15,-,TRBJ1-4,CATSRDRSTNEKLFF,TGTGCCACCAGCAGAGACAGATCAACTAATGAAAAACTGTTTTTT
once,TRBV7-2,-,TRBJ2-5,CASSLGGGIETQYF,TGTGCCAGCAGCTTAGGAGGGGGGATAGAGACCCAGTACTTC
-,TRBV7-9,-,TRBJ1-4,CASSLAGVEKLFF,TGTGCCAGCAGCCTAGCAGGGGTAGAAAAACTGTTTTTT
-,TRBV19,-,TRBJ1-1,CASSIVRNTEAFF,TGTGCCAGTAGTATAGTCCGGAACACTGAAGCTTTCTTT
once,TRBV2,TRBD2,TRBJ2-2,CASRTSGVGFGELFF,TGTGCCAGCAGAACTAGCGGGGTCGGGTTCGGGGAGCTGTTTTTT
once,TRBV18,TRBD1,TRBJ1-1,CASSPGTGTPNTEAFF,TGTGCCAGCTCACCTGGGACAGGGACCCCGAACACTGAAGCTTTCTTT
-,TRBV28,-,TRBJ1-1,CASSFPGGNTEAFF,TGTGCCAGCAGTTTTCCGGGGGGGAACACTGAAGCTTTCTTT